A selection of T cell receptor beta chains follows, all from one sample in a study of identical twins. A single record per CDR3 protein comes from TCRdb applying MiXCR to the 5' RACE reads. The profile shows approximately 220,000 distinct CDR3 sequences, about 7.5% of them singletons. The sample was also linked to a second study, of yellow fever vaccine responses in identical twins.

Material: memory (CD45RO+) T cells sorted from blood. Source of these receptors: a woman younger than 35 in good health. Each CDR3 is given with its conserved first and last residue. A D gene is named only where the DNA matches it firmly. Some rows have no size entry. The others give once, few or many, or a class for an expanded clone.

V gene	J gene	clone size	D gene	CDR3 DNA	CDR3 protein
TRBV5-1	TRBJ2-3	NA	TRBD1	TGCGCCAGCAGCTTGGGAACAGGGGCTAGCACAGATACGCAGTATTTT	CASSLGTGASTDTQYF
TRBV7-2	TRBJ2-2	NA	NA	TGTGCCAGCAGCTTAGAGGCGGATCCGAACACCGGGGAGCTGTTTTTT	CASSLEADPNTGELFF
TRBV6-1	TRBJ2-1	NA	TRBD2	TGTGCCAGCATAGGGGGGTTGGGGACTAGCGGGGGCAATGAGCAGTTCTTC	CASIGGLGTSGGNEQFF
TRBV7-3	TRBJ2-3	NA	NA	TGTGCCAGCAGCGACAGACAGGCTAGCACAGATACGCAGTATTTT	CASSDRQASTDTQYF
TRBV15	TRBJ2-1	NA	TRBD1	TGTGCCACCAGCATAGACAGGGAGACGGGCAATGAGCAGTTCTTC	CATSIDRETGNEQFF
TRBV29-1	TRBJ2-2	NA	TRBD1	TGCAGCGTTGAAGTCGAGGGACAGACGAACACCGGGGAGCTGTTTTTT	CSVEVEGQTNTGELFF
TRBV5-4	TRBJ2-1	NA	TRBD2	TGTGCCAGCAGCTTATCCGGGACTAGCGGGGCACGTTCCTACAATGAGCAGTTCTTC	CASSLSGTSGARSYNEQFF
TRBV5-1	TRBJ2-2	many	NA	TGCGCCAGCAGCTCACAGAACACCGGGGAGCTGTTTTTT	CASSSQNTGELFF
TRBV20-1	TRBJ2-3	many	TRBD2	TGCAGTGCTGACCTAGCGGAGGGCACAGATACGCAGTATTTT	CSADLAEGTDTQYF
TRBV5-1	TRBJ2-1	few	NA	TGCGCCAGCAGCATGACAGCACCCACTTGGAGATACAATGAGCAGTTCTTC	CASSMTAPTWRYNEQFF
TRBV5-1	TRBJ2-7	many	TRBD2	TGCGCCAGCAGCCAAGGTCCAGCGGGAGGTAAAGAGCAGTACTTC	CASSQGPAGGKEQYF